This is a list of T cell receptor beta chains from one sample in a study of T cell responses to AZD1222 COVID-19 vaccine. The data were produced by immunoSEQ multiplex PCR, yet TCRdb's version contains in-frame clones alone and is incomplete. The table includes about 120,000 clones, 85% to 90% detected once. Sequenced material: peripheral blood, taken on day 0 of AZD1222 vaccination. The origin of the receptors is an adult in good health. Each CDR3 is given with its conserved first and last residue. Each record gives: J gene, D gene, CDR3 length, clone size, V gene, CDR3 DNA, CDR3 protein. D genes are given only for firm matches. Part of the rows lack a size; the others show once, few, many or a class for expanded clones.

J gene: TRBJ2-1
D gene: TRBD1
CDR3 length: 13
clone size: once
V gene: TRBV4-1
CDR3 DNA: TGCGCCAGCAGCCAGACCCCCGGGACAGGGCAGTTCTTC
CDR3 protein: CASSQTPGTGQFF

J gene: TRBJ2-7
D gene: TRBD1
CDR3 length: 15
clone size: NA
V gene: TRBV28
CDR3 DNA: TGTGCCAGCAGTCAGTGGGACAGTCGACCCTACGAGCAGTACTTC
CDR3 protein: CASSQWDSRPYEQYF

J gene: TRBJ1-2
D gene: TRBD1
CDR3 length: 17
clone size: once
V gene: TRBV30
CDR3 DNA: TGTGCCTGGAAGGGAGGACAGGGGGCGTTATCGATGTATGGCTACACCTTC
CDR3 protein: CAWKGGQGALSMYGYTF

J gene: TRBJ1-6
D gene: TRBD1
CDR3 length: 15
clone size: NA
V gene: TRBV6-5
CDR3 DNA: TGTGCCAGCAGTTCCGGGACAGTCAGGAATTCACCCCTCCACTTT
CDR3 protein: CASSSGTVRNSPLHF

J gene: TRBJ2-1
D gene: NA
CDR3 length: 15
clone size: NA
V gene: TRBV9
CDR3 DNA: TGTGCCAGCAGCGTACGTGGGCTGGGGGCAAATGAGCAGTTCTTC
CDR3 protein: CASSVRGLGANEQFF

J gene: TRBJ2-5
D gene: NA
CDR3 length: 13
clone size: NA
V gene: TRBV2
CDR3 DNA: TGTGCCAGCAGAGACAGGACGCAAGAGACCCAGTACTTC
CDR3 protein: CASRDRTQETQYF

J gene: TRBJ1-2
D gene: NA
CDR3 length: 12
clone size: NA
V gene: TRBV6-5
CDR3 DNA: TGTGCCAGCAGTTACCCGAACTATGGCTACACCTTC
CDR3 protein: CASSYPNYGYTF

J gene: TRBJ1-4
D gene: NA
CDR3 length: 15
clone size: NA
V gene: TRBV18
CDR3 DNA: TGTGCCAGCTCAACAACACGGGGCCGGTCTGAAAAACTGTTTTTT
CDR3 protein: CASSTTRGRSEKLFF

J gene: TRBJ1-5
D gene: NA
CDR3 length: 14
clone size: NA
V gene: TRBV28
CDR3 DNA: TGTGCCAGCAGTTTGTCAGGGAGCAATCAGCCCCAGCATTTT
CDR3 protein: CASSLSGSNQPQHF

J gene: TRBJ2-2
D gene: NA
CDR3 length: 12
clone size: NA
V gene: TRBV5-1
CDR3 DNA: TGCGCCAGCAGCTGGGGTTCCGGGGAGCTGTTTTTT
CDR3 protein: CASSWGSGELFF

J gene: TRBJ2-5
D gene: NA
CDR3 length: 15
clone size: NA
V gene: TRBV6-5
CDR3 DNA: TGTGCCAGCAGTCCCGGGTTTGGCGGACGAGAGACCCAGTACTTC
CDR3 protein: CASSPGFGGRETQYF

J gene: TRBJ2-1
D gene: TRBD2
CDR3 length: 16
clone size: NA
V gene: TRBV6-6
CDR3 DNA: TGTGCCAGCAGTTACCCAGAGCGGGAGCCCGTCAATGAGCAGTTCTTC
CDR3 protein: CASSYPEREPVNEQFF

J gene: TRBJ2-5
D gene: NA
CDR3 length: 14
clone size: NA
V gene: TRBV19
CDR3 DNA: TGTGCCAGTAGCCACCGGACACAACAAGAGACCCAGTACTTC
CDR3 protein: CASSHRTQQETQYF

J gene: TRBJ2-7
D gene: NA
CDR3 length: 13
clone size: NA
V gene: TRBV25-1
CDR3 DNA: TGTGCCACCTCCTTGAACCTAGCATACGAGCAGTACTTC
CDR3 protein: CATSLNLAYEQYF

J gene: TRBJ2-1
D gene: NA
CDR3 length: 12
clone size: NA
V gene: TRBV3-1/TRBV3-2
CDR3 DNA: TGTGCCAGCAGCCAAGAGCCAGGTGAGCAGTTCTTC
CDR3 protein: CASSQEPGEQFF

J gene: TRBJ1-2
D gene: TRBD1
CDR3 length: 13
clone size: NA
V gene: TRBV28
CDR3 DNA: TGTGCCAGCAGGCTGACAGGGATTATCGGCTACACCTTC
CDR3 protein: CASRLTGIIGYTF

J gene: TRBJ2-7
D gene: TRBD1
CDR3 length: 13
clone size: few
V gene: TRBV19
CDR3 DNA: TGTGCCAGCCGGGAGACAGGGGTCCTGGAGCAGTACTTC
CDR3 protein: CASRETGVLEQYF

J gene: TRBJ2-1
D gene: TRBD1
CDR3 length: 16
clone size: NA
V gene: TRBV19
CDR3 DNA: TGTGCCAGTAGTTGGTCGGGACAGGGCTCCTACAATGAGCAGTTCTTC
CDR3 protein: CASSWSGQGSYNEQFF

J gene: TRBJ2-7
D gene: NA
CDR3 length: 11
clone size: NA
V gene: TRBV28
CDR3 DNA: TGTGCCAGCAGCAGAAGCTACGAGCAGTACTTC
CDR3 protein: CASSRSYEQYF

J gene: TRBJ2-3
D gene: NA
CDR3 length: 15
clone size: NA
V gene: TRBV7-3
CDR3 DNA: TGTGCCAGCAGCCCCCGAACGGGATCGGTAGATACGCAGTATTTT
CDR3 protein: CASSPRTGSVDTQYF

J gene: TRBJ1-1
D gene: NA
CDR3 length: 15
clone size: medium-sized
V gene: TRBV9
CDR3 DNA: TGTGCCAGCAGCGTAAAGGGGGTTACGGGCACTGAAGCTTTCTTT
CDR3 protein: CASSVKGVTGTEAFF